The clone carrying this TCR beta chain has ten or more counts. Its cognate antigen is unknown. This entry belongs to a study of T cells in Graves' hyperthyroidism and ophthalmopathy. Findings of the study overall: Most thyroid clonotypes expanded above 0.001 appeared in blood too.

The CDR3 extends over 13 amino acids. The ends lost 3 bases at V and 11 bases at J; junction bases unmatched: 5. Germline V gives CDR1 SEHNR, CDR2 FQNEAQ (reference sequence). Patients affected by ophthalmopathy presented a Clinical Activity Score of at least 3, a NOSPECS grade of at least 4, and disease duration below 3 months. From RNA transcripts, TCR beta CDR3 regions were amplified. The HTBI primer set drove a first-round RT-PCR of the TCR CDR3. TCRdb re-called the multiplex PCR reads through MiXCR, storing one row per CDR3 protein. The data contain approximately 600,000 distinct CDR3 sequences, approximately 15% of them singletons.

Sequencing used blood. The chain uses TRBV7-9 and TRBJ1-4; 8 nucleotides line up with TRBD1. This receptor was identified in a woman in her late teens or twenties with Graves' ophthalmopathy. The CDR3 DNA follows: TGTGCCAGCAGCTTCGACGGGACAGGCAAACTGTTTTTT. Translation: CASSFDGTGKLFF.